Listed below are T cell receptor beta chains from one sample, sequenced in a study of response to subunit inactivated influenza vaccine. TCRdb recomputed calls from the RT-PCR reads with MiXCR, one row per CDR3 protein. This table holds roughly 700,000 distinct CDR3 sequences, roughly 14% found once. The material sequenced was PBMCs from blood, taken roughly 2 weeks before vaccination. These receptors all come from a man aged 45 to 65 who received an inactivated influenza vaccine. CDR3s include the opening cysteine and the closing phenylalanine or tryptophan. A D gene is named only where the DNA matches it firmly. A clone size is listed for some rows: how often the clone was seen (once, few, many), or a class if it is expanded.

j_call clone_size d_call v_call cdr3_nt cdr3_aa
TRBJ2-2 once - TRBV4-2 TGTGCCAGCAGCCCACAGAGTGCCGCGAACACCGGGGAGCTGTTTTTT CASSPQSAANTGELFF
TRBJ2-5 - TRBD1 TRBV5-1 TGCGCCAGCAGCATTACAGGGGGTCGGGAGACCCAGTACTTC CASSITGGRETQYF
TRBJ2-7 - - TRBV7-9 TGTGCCAGCAGTCCCGCCGACAGGGTGGGGGGCGAGCAGTACTTC CASSPADRVGGEQYF
TRBJ2-7 - TRBD2 TRBV2 TGTGCCAGCAGTGAAACGCGGGGGGGCTCCTACGAGCAGTACTTC CASSETRGGSYEQYF
TRBJ2-4 few TRBD1 TRBV6-2/TRBV6-3 TGTGCCAGCAGCTCGACAGGGGGCTCAGCCAAAAACATTCAGTACTTC CASSSTGGSAKNIQYF
TRBJ2-2 - - TRBV5-4 TGTGCCAGCAGCGGTACAAGGGGTGTGCACACCGGGGAGCTGTTTTTT CASSGTRGVHTGELFF
TRBJ2-3 - - TRBV2 TGTGCCTCCGCTGGCACAGATACGCAGTATTTT CASAGTDTQYF
TRBJ2-1 few TRBD1 TRBV6-1 TGTGCCACCAACCGACAGGGCTCCTACAATGAGCAGTTCTTC CATNRQGSYNEQFF
TRBJ2-3 few - TRBV12-3/TRBV12-4 TGTGCCATCCTCGAGAGGGGGGGCCGGGATACGCAGTATTTT CAILERGGRDTQYF
TRBJ2-1 few - TRBV5-1 TGCGCCAGCAGGATAGGACCGAGCTCCTACAATGAGCAGTTCTTC CASRIGPSSYNEQFF
TRBJ1-6 - TRBD1 TRBV24-1 TGTGCCACCAGTGATTTGGCGACAGGGGAACAGAGGCGGGCTTCACCCCTCCACTTT CATSDLATGEQRRASPLHF
TRBJ2-7 many - TRBV29-1 TGCAGCGTTAGCGGAGAAGGCGAGCAGTACTTC CSVSGEGEQYF
TRBJ2-1 - TRBD1 TRBV4-3 TGCGCCAGCAGCCAAGAAAGGGACAGGGGGGATGATGAGCAGTTCTTC CASSQERDRGDDEQFF
TRBJ2-2 few - TRBV6-2/TRBV6-3 TGTGCCAGCAGTTCCCAGGAGAGCAGGAACACCGGGGAGCTGTTTTTT CASSSQESRNTGELFF
TRBJ2-7 - - TRBV28 TGTGCCAGCACTTTACAGGGAGCCCCAACCTACGAGCAGTACTTC CASTLQGAPTYEQYF
TRBJ2-7 many TRBD1 TRBV10-3 TGTGCCTCCTCCGGGACAGACTCCTACGAGCAGTACTTC CASSGTDSYEQYF
TRBJ2-4 - TRBD2 TRBV6-2/TRBV6-3 TGTGCCAGCAGTTACTCGATCGGGTTTGCAGCGGGAGTTGACAAAAACATTCAGTACTTC CASSYSIGFAAGVDKNIQYF
TRBJ2-3 - TRBD2 TRBV28 TGTGCCAGCAGTTTATCCCTACTAGCGGGAGCAGATACGCAGTATTTT CASSLSLLAGADTQYF
TRBJ2-2 - TRBD1 TRBV7-2 TGTGCCAGCAGCGCACGACAGGGGGGGAACACCGGGGAGCTGTTTTTT CASSARQGGNTGELFF
TRBJ2-2 - TRBD1 TRBV7-3 TGTGCCAGCAGCTCCAACGCCCGGGACAGGGGTACCGGGGAGCTGTTTTTT CASSSNARDRGTGELFF
TRBJ1-5 - - TRBV10-3 TGTGCCATCAGTGAATCGCTATATAGCAATCAGCCCCAGCATTTT CAISESLYSNQPQHF
TRBJ2-3 - - TRBV2 TGTGCCAGCAGGACTAATCCGGGACACACAGATACGCAGTATTTT CASRTNPGHTDTQYF
TRBJ2-3 - - TRBV4-2 TGTGCCAGCAGCCAAGATCCGAGCGGACAGCTTACGCAGTATTTT CASSQDPSGQLTQYF
TRBJ2-1 - - TRBV11-1 TGTGCCAGCAGCTCTTTAGAGGGGGGGAGTACCTACAATGAGCAGTTCTTC CASSSLEGGSTYNEQFF
TRBJ2-6 few TRBD1 TRBV11-1 TGTGCCAGCAGCTACGGGACAGGGTACGGCGCTGGGGCCAACGTCCTGACTTTC CASSYGTGYGAGANVLTF
TRBJ1-6 few - TRBV6-1 TGTGCCAGCAGAGAGGCAGGTTATCTACCCCTCCACTTT CASREAGYLPLHF
TRBJ2-1 many TRBD2 TRBV28 TGTGCCTCTAAGGGGACTAGCGAGAGGTACAATGAGCAGTTCTTC CASKGTSERYNEQFF
TRBJ1-2 few - TRBV9 TGTGCCAGCAGCGTAGGAACAGGCGTATATGGCTACACCTTC CASSVGTGVYGYTF
TRBJ2-3 few TRBD1 TRBV20-1 TGCAGTGCCCTGGACAGGGTGGGAGATACGCAGTATTTT CSALDRVGDTQYF
TRBJ1-1 many TRBD1 TRBV5-1 TGCGCCAGCAGCTTGGATGGAGGGACAGCGAACACTGAAGCTTTCTTT CASSLDGGTANTEAFF
TRBJ2-1 few - TRBV9 TGTGCCAGCAGCCGAGAGGGTGAGCAGTTCTTC CASSREGEQFF
TRBJ2-5 - - TRBV5-1 TGCGCCAGCAGCTTGTGGGGGCAGAGGCAAGAGACCCAGTACTTC CASSLWGQRQETQYF
TRBJ1-2 - TRBD1 TRBV6-5 TGTGCCAGCAGTTACAGAGACAGGGGTGCTGCCTATGGCTACACCTTC CASSYRDRGAAYGYTF
TRBJ2-5 - - TRBV19 TGTGCCAGTAGTATTCGGCCGAATTACCAAGAGACCCAGTACTTC CASSIRPNYQETQYF
TRBJ1-6 - - TRBV18 TGTGCCAGCTCACCGGATCGGCAGGGGTATTCACCCCTCCACTTT CASSPDRQGYSPLHF
TRBJ2-1 - - TRBV21-1 TGTGCCAGCAGCAAACGGACGAGCGGGAGAGTGGCCAATGAGCAGTTCTTC CASSKRTSGRVANEQFF
TRBJ2-7 - TRBD2 TRBV18 TGTGCCAGCTCACCACCGCTAGCGGGAGGTTCCTACGAGCAGTACTTC CASSPPLAGGSYEQYF
TRBJ2-3 few TRBD2 TRBV24-1 TGTGCCACCAGTGATTTTGCGGGAGTGGGAGCAGATACGCAGTATTTT CATSDFAGVGADTQYF
TRBJ1-2 few TRBD1 TRBV7-2 TGTGCCAGCAGCTTAGGGACAGGGTTCGCCTATGGCTACACCTTC CASSLGTGFAYGYTF